Included here is one T cell receptor (beta chain) sequence, with context. The table came from immunoSEQ multiplex PCR; TCRdb's copy has only in-frame clones and leaves some out. Among fewer than 65,000 clones listed, over 75% were seen once. Germline V CDR1 and CDR2: SGDLS, YYNGEE. The CDR3 totals 16 residues. Trimming cost V 2 bases and J 5 bases; bases outside gene matches: 9. The record originates from a study of blood T cell repertoires in COVID-19. The receptor's source is a human donor in a cohort sampled during active COVID-19. The chain couples TRBV9 to TRBJ2-5; 10 bases match TRBD2. Sequenced input: peripheral blood. DNA of the CDR3: TGTGCCAGCAGCGTCGGAGCGGGGGGGCCCGGGGAGACCCAGTACTTC. It translates to CASSVGAGGPGETQYF. Filled out from reference TRBV9 and TRBJ2-5, the complete variable domain reads DSGVTQTPKHLITATGQRVTLRCSPRSGDLSVYWYQQSLDQGLQFLIQYYNGEERAKGNILERFSAQQFPDLHSELNLSSLELGDSALYFCASSVGAGGPGETQYFGPGTRLLVL.